The source of this TCR beta chain is a study of cytomegalovirus exposure and HLA in healthy donors. Study in general: A previous analysis identified fewer than 130 million unique TCR beta sequences derived from about 180 million T cells. Study results and caveats: Some V segments, including TRBV6-2 and TRBV6-3, were excluded as indistinguishable.

With respect to this clone: Its antigen is unidentified.

Trimming left V 1 base short and J 8 bases short, with 26 bases between. The CDR3 sequence is 19 residues long. Per the germline V gene, CDR1 is LGHNA and CDR2 is YNFKEQ. Both 60 Vbeta primers and 13 Jbeta primers went into the PCR. Profiling relied on immunoSEQ multiplex PCR, and the TCRdb table lists in-frame clones only, not all of them. Of some 87,000 clones listed, roughly 80% are singletons. The rearrangement links TRBV4-2 to TRBJ1-4, with a tentative D call TRBD1 (5 bases). The receptor comes from a woman aged 40 to 50 in good health and CMV-seropositive. Sequenced input: PBMCs. CDR3 sequence (DNA): TGTGCCAGCAGCCAAGGTCGTTTTGGTTCATTTCGGGGGGACGAAAAACTGTTTTTT. The encoded protein is CASSQGRFGSFRGDEKLFF.